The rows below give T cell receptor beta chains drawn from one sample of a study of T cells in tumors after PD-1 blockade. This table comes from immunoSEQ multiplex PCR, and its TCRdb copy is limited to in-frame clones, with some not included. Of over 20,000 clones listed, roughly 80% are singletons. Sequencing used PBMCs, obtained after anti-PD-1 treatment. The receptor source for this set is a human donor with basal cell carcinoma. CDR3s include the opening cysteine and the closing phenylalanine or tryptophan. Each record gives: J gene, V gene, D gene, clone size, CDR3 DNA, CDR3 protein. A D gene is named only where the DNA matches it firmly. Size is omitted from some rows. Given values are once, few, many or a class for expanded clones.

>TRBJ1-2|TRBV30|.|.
TGTGCCTGGGGGACATCCTATGGCTACACCTTC
CAWGTSYGYTF
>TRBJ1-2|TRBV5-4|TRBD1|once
TGTGCCAGCAGCTTGGGGGGGAGGGGGCATAACTATGGCTACACCTTC
CASSLGGRGHNYGYTF
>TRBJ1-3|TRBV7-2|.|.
TGTGCCAGCAGCACCCGGACGGTCTACTCTGGAAACACCATATATTTT
CASSTRTVYSGNTIYF
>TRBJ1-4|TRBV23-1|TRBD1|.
TGCGCCAGCAGTCAATTTCGACAGGGGACGGCTAATGAAAAACTGTTTTTT
CASSQFRQGTANEKLFF
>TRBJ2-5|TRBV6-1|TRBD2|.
TGTGCCAGCAGTGTCCCGGGACTAGCGGGGGCAGAGACCCAGTACTTC
CASSVPGLAGAETQYF
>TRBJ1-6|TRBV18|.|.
TGTGCCAGCTCGTCCTCTAGGGGGAATTCACCCCTCCACTTT
CASSSSRGNSPLHF
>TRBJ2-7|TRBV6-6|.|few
TGTGCCAGCAGTGACCCCTACGAGCAGTACTTC
CASSDPYEQYF
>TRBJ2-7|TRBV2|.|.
TGTGCCAGCAGTTCTGGGACATTACCCTCCTACGAGCAGTACTTC
CASSSGTLPSYEQYF
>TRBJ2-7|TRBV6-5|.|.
TGTGCCAGCAGCCGCACGGGACTGAGTTCTAACGAGCAGTACTTC
CASSRTGLSSNEQYF
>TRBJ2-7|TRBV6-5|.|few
TGTGCCAGCACAGGGACGGGGTACGAGCAGTACTTC
CASTGTGYEQYF
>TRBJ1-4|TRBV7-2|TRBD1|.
TGTGCCAGCAGCCAACGACAGGGGGCCAATGAAAAACTGTTTTTT
CASSQRQGANEKLFF
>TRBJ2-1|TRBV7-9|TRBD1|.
TGTGCCAGCAGCACCGGACAGGGGTACAATGAGCAGTTCTTC
CASSTGQGYNEQFF
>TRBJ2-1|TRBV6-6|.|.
TGTGCCAGCAGCAACAAACAGGGTTACAATGAGCAGTTCTTC
CASSNKQGYNEQFF
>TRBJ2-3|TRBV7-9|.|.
TGTGCCAGCAGCTTTCCGGGGGCAGGAGGAGATACGCAGTATTTT
CASSFPGAGGDTQYF
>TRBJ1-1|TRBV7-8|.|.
TGTGCCAGCAGCTTAGCGGCAGGGAGGAGCACTGAAGCTTTCTTT
CASSLAAGRSTEAFF
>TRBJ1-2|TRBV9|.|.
TGTGCCAGCAGCGTAGCTACGGCCAACTATGGCTACACCTTC
CASSVATANYGYTF
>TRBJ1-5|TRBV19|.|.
TGTGCCAGTAGTATGGAAGCCCAAGGGGGTAATCAGCCCCAGCATTTT
CASSMEAQGGNQPQHF
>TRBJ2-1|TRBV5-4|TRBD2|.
TGTGCCAGCAGCTTTTTAGCTAGCGGGGGGTCCTGGCACAATGAGCAGTTCTTC
CASSFLASGGSWHNEQFF
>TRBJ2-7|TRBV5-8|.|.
TGTGCCAGCAGCTTGGGAGGGACCCTCTACGAGCAGTACTTC
CASSLGGTLYEQYF
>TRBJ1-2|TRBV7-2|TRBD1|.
TGTGCCAGCAGCCAGAGACAGGGGGGGTTGGGCTACACCTTC
CASSQRQGGLGYTF
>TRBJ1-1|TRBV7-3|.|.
TGTGCCAGCAGCTTACAGGGAAACACTGAAGCTTTCTTT
CASSLQGNTEAFF
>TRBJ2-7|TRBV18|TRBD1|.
TGTGCCAGCTCACCCGACAGGGTGATTCCCTACGAGCAGTACTTC
CASSPDRVIPYEQYF
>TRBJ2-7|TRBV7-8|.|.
TGTGCCAGCAGCTTAGTGCAGGGTGGCGAGCAGTACTTC
CASSLVQGGEQYF